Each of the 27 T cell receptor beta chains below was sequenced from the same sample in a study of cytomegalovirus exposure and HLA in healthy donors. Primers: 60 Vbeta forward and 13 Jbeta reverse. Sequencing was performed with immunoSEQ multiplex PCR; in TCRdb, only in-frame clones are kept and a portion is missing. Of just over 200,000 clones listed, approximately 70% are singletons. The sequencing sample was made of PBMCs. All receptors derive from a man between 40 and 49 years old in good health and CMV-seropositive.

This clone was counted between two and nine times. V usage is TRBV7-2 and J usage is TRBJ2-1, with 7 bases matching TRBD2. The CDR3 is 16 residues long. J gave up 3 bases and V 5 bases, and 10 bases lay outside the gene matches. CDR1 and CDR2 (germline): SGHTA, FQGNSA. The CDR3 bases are TGTGCCAGCAGCCCCCGGACTAAGCGGGGCTACAATGAGCAGTTCTTC. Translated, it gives CASSPRTKRGYNEQFF.

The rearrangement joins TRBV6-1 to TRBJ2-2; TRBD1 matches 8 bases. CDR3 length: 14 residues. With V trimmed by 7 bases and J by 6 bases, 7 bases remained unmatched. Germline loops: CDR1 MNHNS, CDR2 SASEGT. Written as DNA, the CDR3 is TGTGCCAGCACCGAGACAGGGGTGGCCGGGGAGCTGTTTTTT. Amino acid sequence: CASTETGVAGELFF.

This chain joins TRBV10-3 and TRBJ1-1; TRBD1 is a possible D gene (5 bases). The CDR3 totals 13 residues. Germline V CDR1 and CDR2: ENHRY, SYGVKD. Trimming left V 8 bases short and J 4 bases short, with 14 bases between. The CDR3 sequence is CAIARAGPTEAFF. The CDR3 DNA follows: TGTGCCATCGCCCGCGCGGGGCCCACTGAAGCTTTCTTT.

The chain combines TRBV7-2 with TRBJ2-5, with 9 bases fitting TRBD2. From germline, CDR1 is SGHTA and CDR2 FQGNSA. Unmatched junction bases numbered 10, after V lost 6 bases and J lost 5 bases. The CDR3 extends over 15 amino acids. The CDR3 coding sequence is TGTGCCAGCAGGTCCCTCGCGGGGGGGAGGGAGACCCAGTACTTC. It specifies CASRSLAGGRETQYF. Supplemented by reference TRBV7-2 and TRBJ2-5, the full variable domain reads GAGVSQSPSNKVTEKGKDVELRCDPISGHTALYWYRQSLGQGLEFLIYFQGNSAPDKSGLPSDRFSAERTGGSVSTLTIQRTQQEDSAVYLCASRSLAGGRETQYFGPGTRLLVL.

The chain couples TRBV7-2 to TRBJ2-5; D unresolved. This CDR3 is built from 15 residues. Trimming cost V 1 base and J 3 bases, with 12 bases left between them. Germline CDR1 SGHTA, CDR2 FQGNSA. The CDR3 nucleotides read TGTGCCAGCAGCTTAGTCGTCGGTGTGGAAGAGACCCAGTACTTC. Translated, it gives CASSLVVGVEETQYF.

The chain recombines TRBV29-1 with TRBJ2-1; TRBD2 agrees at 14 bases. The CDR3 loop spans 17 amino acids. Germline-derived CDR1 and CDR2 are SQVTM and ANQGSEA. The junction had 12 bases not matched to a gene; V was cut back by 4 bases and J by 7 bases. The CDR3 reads CSVGGTSGGLERNEQFF. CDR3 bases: TGCAGCGTTGGTGGGACTAGCGGGGGCCTGGAGAGGAATGAGCAGTTCTTC.

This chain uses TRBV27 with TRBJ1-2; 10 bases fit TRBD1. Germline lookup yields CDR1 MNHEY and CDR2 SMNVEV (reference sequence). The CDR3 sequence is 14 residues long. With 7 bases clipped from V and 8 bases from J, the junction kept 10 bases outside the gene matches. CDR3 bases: TGTGCCAGCAAGGACCCACGGGACAGGGGAGGCTACACCTTC. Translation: CASKDPRDRGGYTF.

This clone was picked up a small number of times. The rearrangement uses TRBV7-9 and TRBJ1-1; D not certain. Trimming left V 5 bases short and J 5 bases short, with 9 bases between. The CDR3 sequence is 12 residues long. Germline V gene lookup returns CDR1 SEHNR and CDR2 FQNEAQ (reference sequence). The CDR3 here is CASSQDKTEAFF. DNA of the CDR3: TGTGCCAGCAGCCAAGACAAAACTGAAGCTTTCTTT.

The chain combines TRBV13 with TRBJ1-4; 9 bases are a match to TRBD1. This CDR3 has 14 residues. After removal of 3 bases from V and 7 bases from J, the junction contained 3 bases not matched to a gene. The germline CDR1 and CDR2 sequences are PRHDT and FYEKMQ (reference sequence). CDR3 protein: CASSLGTGTEKLFF. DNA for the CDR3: TGTGCCAGCAGCTTGGGGACAGGGACTGAAAAACTGTTTTTT.

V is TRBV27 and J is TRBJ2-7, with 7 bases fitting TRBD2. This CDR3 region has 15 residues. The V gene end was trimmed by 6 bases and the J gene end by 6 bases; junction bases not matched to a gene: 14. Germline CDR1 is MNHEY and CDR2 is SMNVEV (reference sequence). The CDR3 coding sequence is TGTGCCAGCAGGGTCTCCGGGACTACCCCTACCGAGCAGTACTTC. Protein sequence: CASRVSGTTPTEQYF.

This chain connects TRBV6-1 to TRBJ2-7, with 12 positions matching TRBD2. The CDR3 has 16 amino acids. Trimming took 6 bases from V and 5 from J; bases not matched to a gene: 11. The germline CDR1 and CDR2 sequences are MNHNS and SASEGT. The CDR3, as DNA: TGTGCCAGCAGAGAAATCCTAGCGGGGGGGCCAAACGAGCAGTACTTC. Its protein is CASREILAGGPNEQYF.

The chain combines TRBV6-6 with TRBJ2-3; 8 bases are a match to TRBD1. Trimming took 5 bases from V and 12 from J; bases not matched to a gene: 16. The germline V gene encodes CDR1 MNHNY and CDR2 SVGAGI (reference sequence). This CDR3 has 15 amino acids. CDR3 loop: CASSPRGTGQQGQYF. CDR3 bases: TGTGCCAGCAGTCCCCGGGGGACAGGACAACAGGGACAGTATTTT.

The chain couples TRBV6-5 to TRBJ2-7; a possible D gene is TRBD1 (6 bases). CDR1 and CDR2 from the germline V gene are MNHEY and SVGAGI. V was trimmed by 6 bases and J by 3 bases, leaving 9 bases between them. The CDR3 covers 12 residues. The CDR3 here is CASSEQGYEQYF. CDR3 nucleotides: TGTGCCAGCAGCGAACAGGGCTACGAGCAGTACTTC.

Here the CDR3 DNA reads TGTGCCAGTAGACTCGCTGGGTCGGGGTCAACCAATCAGCCCCAGCATTTT. Translation: CASRLAGSGSTNQPQHF. The V call is TRBV19, the J call TRBJ1-5; D is uncertain. The CDR3 has 17 amino acids. Trimming pared 6 bases from V and 3 bases from J, leaving 21 bases between. Germline CDR1 and CDR2: LNHDA and SQIVND (reference sequence).

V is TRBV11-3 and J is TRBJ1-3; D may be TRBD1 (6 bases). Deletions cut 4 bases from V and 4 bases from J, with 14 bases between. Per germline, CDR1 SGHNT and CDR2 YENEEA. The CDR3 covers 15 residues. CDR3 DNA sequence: TGTGCCAGCAGCTCCCACCGGGACACAGGAAACACCATATATTTT. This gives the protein CASSSHRDTGNTIYF.

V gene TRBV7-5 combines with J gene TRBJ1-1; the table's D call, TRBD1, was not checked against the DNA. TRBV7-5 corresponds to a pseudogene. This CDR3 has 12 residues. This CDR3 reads CVRTITGQQAFF. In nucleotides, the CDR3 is TGTGTCAGAACCATAACGGGACAGCAAGCTTTCTTT.

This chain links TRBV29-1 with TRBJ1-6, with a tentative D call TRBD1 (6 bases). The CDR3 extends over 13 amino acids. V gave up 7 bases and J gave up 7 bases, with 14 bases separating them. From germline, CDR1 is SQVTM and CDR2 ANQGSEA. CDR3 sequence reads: CSASTGRNSPLHF. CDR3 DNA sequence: TGCAGCGCCTCGACAGGCAGGAATTCACCCCTCCACTTT. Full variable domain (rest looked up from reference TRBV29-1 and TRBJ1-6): SAVISQKPSRDICQRGTSLTIQCQVDSQVTMMFWYRQQPGQSLTLIATANQGSEATYESGFVIDKFPISRPNLTFSTLTVSNMSPEDSSIYLCSASTGRNSPLHFGNGTRLTVT.

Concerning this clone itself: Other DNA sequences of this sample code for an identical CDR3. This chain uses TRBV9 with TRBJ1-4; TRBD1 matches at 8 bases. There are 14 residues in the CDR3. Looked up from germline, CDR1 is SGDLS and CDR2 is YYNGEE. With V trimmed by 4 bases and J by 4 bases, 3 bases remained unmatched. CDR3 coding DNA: TGTGCCAGCAGCTATGGACAGGGTAATGAAAAACTGTTTTTT. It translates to CASSYGQGNEKLFF.

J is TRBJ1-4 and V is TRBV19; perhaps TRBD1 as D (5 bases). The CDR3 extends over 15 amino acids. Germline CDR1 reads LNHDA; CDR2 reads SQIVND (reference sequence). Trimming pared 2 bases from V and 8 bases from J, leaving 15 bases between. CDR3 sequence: CASSIQTTKGEKLFF. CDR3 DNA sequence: TGTGCCAGTAGTATACAAACGACGAAGGGGGAAAAACTGTTTTTT.

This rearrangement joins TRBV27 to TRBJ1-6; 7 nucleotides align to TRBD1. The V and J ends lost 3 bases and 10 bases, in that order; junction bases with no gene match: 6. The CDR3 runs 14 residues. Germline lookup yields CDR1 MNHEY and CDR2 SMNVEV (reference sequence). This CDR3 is CASSLRGQGSPLHF. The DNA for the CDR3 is TGTGCCAGCAGTTTGAGGGGGCAGGGATCACCCCTCCACTTT.

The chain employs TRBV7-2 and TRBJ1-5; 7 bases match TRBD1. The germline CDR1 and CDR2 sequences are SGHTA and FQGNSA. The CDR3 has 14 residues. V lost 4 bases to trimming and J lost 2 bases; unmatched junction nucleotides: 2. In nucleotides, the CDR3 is TGTGCCAGCAGCTCCGACAGGGGCAATCAGCCCCAGCATTTT. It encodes CASSSDRGNQPQHF.

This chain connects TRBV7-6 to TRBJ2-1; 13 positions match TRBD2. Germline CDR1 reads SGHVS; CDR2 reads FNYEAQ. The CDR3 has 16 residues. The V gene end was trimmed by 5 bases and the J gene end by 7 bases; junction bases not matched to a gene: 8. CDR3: CASSPTSGGARNEQFF. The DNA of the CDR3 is TGTGCCAGCAGCCCTACTAGCGGGGGGGCCAGAAATGAGCAGTTCTTC.

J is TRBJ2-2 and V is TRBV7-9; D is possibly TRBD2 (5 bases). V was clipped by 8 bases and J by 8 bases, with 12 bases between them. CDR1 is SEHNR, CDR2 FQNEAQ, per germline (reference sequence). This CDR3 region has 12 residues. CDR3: CASFGGLGELFF. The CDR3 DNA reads TGTGCCAGCTTTGGAGGTTTGGGGGAGCTGTTTTTT.

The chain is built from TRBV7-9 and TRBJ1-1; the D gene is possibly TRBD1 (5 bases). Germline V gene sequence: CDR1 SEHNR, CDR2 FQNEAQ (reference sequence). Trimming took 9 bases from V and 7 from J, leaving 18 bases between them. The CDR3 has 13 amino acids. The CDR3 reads CASRSMGGVEAFF. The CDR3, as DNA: TGTGCCAGTCGATCGATGGGGGGAGTTGAAGCTTTCTTT.

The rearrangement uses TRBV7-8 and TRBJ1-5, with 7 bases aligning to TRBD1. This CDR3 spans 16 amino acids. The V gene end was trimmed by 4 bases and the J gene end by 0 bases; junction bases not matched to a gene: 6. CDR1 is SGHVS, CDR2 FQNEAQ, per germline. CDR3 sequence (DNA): TGTGCCAGCAGCTCCTTTGACAGGGATAGCAATCAGCCCCAGCATTTT. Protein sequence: CASSSFDRDSNQPQHF.

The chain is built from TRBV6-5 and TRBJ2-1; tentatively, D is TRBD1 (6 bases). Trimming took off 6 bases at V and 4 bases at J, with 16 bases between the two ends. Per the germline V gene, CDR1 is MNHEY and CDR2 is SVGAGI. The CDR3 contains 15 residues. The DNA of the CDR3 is TGTGCCAGCAGCCCTTTACTAGGGGGATACAATGAGCAGTTCTTC. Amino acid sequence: CASSPLLGGYNEQFF.

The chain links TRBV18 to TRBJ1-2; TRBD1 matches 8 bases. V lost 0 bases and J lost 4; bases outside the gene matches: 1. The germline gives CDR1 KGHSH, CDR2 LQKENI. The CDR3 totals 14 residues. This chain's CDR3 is CASSPPDRVYGYTF. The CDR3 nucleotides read TGTGCCAGCTCACCACCGGACAGGGTCTATGGCTACACCTTC.